The 3 T cell receptor beta chains listed next were all sequenced from one sample in a study of chemoradiotherapy in HPV16-positive cancers. Assay: immunoSEQ multiplex PCR; the TCRdb copy retains only in-frame clones and omits some. The table shows approximately 30,000 clones, with 93% occurring only once. The specimen comprised blood, sampled from a patient who underwent chemoradiotherapy. The receptors here all came from a human donor with HPV-associated anogenital cancer.

The V gene is TRBV4-2, the J gene TRBJ2-7; tentatively, D is TRBD1 or TRBD2 (6 bases each). Germline CDR1 is LGHNA and CDR2 is YNFKEQ. V dropped 4 bases and J dropped 2 bases, with 9 bases sitting between them. The CDR3 has 13 residues. CDR3 region: CASSPRDTYEQYF. CDR3 nucleotides: TGTGCCAGCAGCCCGCGGGACACCTACGAGCAGTACTTC.

This clone is a singleton in its sample. The chain employs TRBV7-4 and TRBJ2-1; 7 positions agree with TRBD2. The CDR3 has 15 amino acids. Germline V gene lookup returns CDR1 SGHVT and CDR2 SQSDAQ. The trim removed 2 bases at V and 5 bases at J, leaving 6 bases unmatched. In DNA, the CDR3 is TGTGCCAGCAGCTTATGGCCTAGCGGAGACAATGAGCAGTTCTTC. It encodes CASSLWPSGDNEQFF.

The gene calls are TRBV18 and TRBJ1-1; D is uncertain. Trimming took 4 bases from V and 1 from J, leaving 7 bases between them. This CDR3 comprises 13 residues. Per germline, CDR1 KGHSH and CDR2 LQKENI. This CDR3 is CASSLATNTEAFF. The DNA of the CDR3 is TGTGCCAGCTCACTCGCCACGAACACTGAAGCTTTCTTT.